These 18 T cell receptor beta chains were sequenced from one sample in a study of a mutant IDH1 vaccine in newly diagnosed glioma. The protocol was immunoSEQ multiplex PCR, while the TCRdb copy is restricted to in-frame clones and leaves out a portion. The top ten clones hold about 20% of a sample with tens of thousands of clones, roughly 80% of them seen once. Time point meaning: baseline, week 1 (first vaccination visit). Treatment given: pre-vaccination baseline after standard-of-care therapy. Sequenced material: PBMCs, taken from a glioma patient treated with radiotherapy, temozolomide or both. These receptors all stem from a man aged 25-45 years with glioma.

The chain joins TRBV6-6 to TRBJ1-2; D is perhaps TRBD1 (6 bases). The V gene's germline CDR1 is MNHNY and CDR2 SVGAGI (reference sequence). The CDR3 extends over 13 amino acids. V lost 8 bases, J lost 2 bases, and 12 bases lay in between. CDR3 nucleotides: TGTGCCAGCGGGGACAACCTCAACTATGGCTACACCTTC. This encodes CASGDNLNYGYTF.

V and J are TRBV4-1 and TRBJ2-3; 10 positions agree with TRBD1. This CDR3 has 15 residues. Losses at the gene ends were 1 base for V and 5 bases for J; bases not matched to a gene: 3. The germline gives CDR1 MGHRA, CDR2 YSYEKL. CDR3 sequence: CASSQVTGGIDTQYF. CDR3 in DNA: TGCGCCAGCAGCCAAGTGACAGGGGGCATAGATACGCAGTATTTT.

The DNA for the CDR3 is TGTGCCAGCAGCGTAGGGGGACAGGGTGTGTATAGCAATCAGCCCCAGCATTTT. Translating gives CASSVGGQGVYSNQPQHF. V and J are TRBV9 and TRBJ1-5, with 9 positions matching TRBD1. The CDR3 sequence is 18 residues long. CDR1 is SGDLS, CDR2 YYNGEE, per germline. Germline trimming cut 0 bases from V and 0 bases from J; bases unmatched to any gene: 7.

V gene TRBV9 combines with J gene TRBJ2-3; D might be TRBD2 (7 bases). CDR1 SGDLS and CDR2 YYNGEE come from the germline V gene. This CDR3 comprises 19 residues. V was trimmed by 3 bases and J by 2 bases, leaving 25 bases between them. CDR3 in DNA: TGTGCCAGCAGCGCCCAAAAGGGGGGGCAGGGTGGGATCACAGATACGCAGTATTTT. Translating gives CASSAQKGGQGGITDTQYF.

In DNA form, the CDR3 reads TGTGCCAGCTCAGCAGAGCGAGACACTGAAGCTTTCTTT. It translates to CASSAERDTEAFF. The chain has TRBV18 and TRBJ1-1; D unresolved. Germline V gene data show CDR1 as KGHSH and CDR2 as LQKENI. Trimming took 5 bases from V and 3 from J, leaving 10 bases between them. The CDR3 is 13 amino acids.

Here the CDR3 DNA reads TGTGCCAGCAGCTCGGACGGACCTGCCTCTGGAAACACCATATATTTT. It translates to CASSSDGPASGNTIYF. The chain recombines TRBV5-4 with TRBJ1-3; no clear D. The germline gives CDR1 SGHNT, CDR2 YYREEE (reference sequence). Trimming removed 3 bases at V and 0 bases at J, with 13 bases between. This CDR3 region has 16 residues.

The chain couples TRBV6-5 to TRBJ1-2; 10 bases are shared with TRBD1. The germline V gene encodes CDR1 MNHEY and CDR2 SVGAGI. V lost 6 bases to trimming and J lost 6 bases; unmatched junction nucleotides: 4. The CDR3 is made up of 13 amino acids. The CDR3 reads CASSTTGGHGYTF. The DNA for the CDR3 is TGTGCCAGCAGCACGACAGGGGGCCATGGCTACACCTTC.

This chain uses TRBV2 with TRBJ1-2; D might be TRBD1 (6 bases). V was shortened by 6 bases and J by 4 bases, with 18 bases between the two germline ends. This CDR3 region has 15 residues. Germline V gives CDR1 SNHLY, CDR2 FYNNEI. DNA for the CDR3: TGTGCCAGCAGACCCTCTGCGGGGGGCGGCTATGGCTACACCTTC. Amino acids: CASRPSAGGGYGYTF.

J is TRBJ2-5 and V is TRBV15, with TRBD2 matching 8 bases. Germline CDR1 reads LNHNV; CDR2 reads YYDKDF (reference sequence). The CDR3 is made up of 15 amino acids. Trimming at V came to 1 base and at J to 0 bases, leaving 1 base not matched to a gene. The CDR3 sequence is CATSRGLANQETQYF. In DNA form, the CDR3 reads TGTGCCACCAGCAGAGGACTAGCGAACCAAGAGACCCAGTACTTC.

This clone showed up just once. The chain has TRBV5-1 and TRBJ2-7, with D perhaps matching TRBD1 (6 bases). The CDR3 spans 11 residues. Germline V gene sequence: CDR1 SGHRS, CDR2 YFSETQ. Trimming shortened V by 0 bases and J by 9 bases, and 7 bases separated the two germline ends. CDR3: CASSLEGGQYF. The CDR3 DNA reads as TGCGCCAGCAGCTTGGAAGGGGGGCAGTACTTC.

J is TRBJ1-1 and V is TRBV7-9; no reliable D call. V was clipped by 5 bases and J by 11 bases, with 15 bases between them. CDR1 and CDR2 (germline): SEHNR, FQNEAQ (reference sequence). This CDR3 contains 12 residues. CDR3 in amino acids: CASSREDSSAFF. The CDR3 DNA reads as TGTGCCAGCAGCCGGGAGGATTCGAGCGCTTTCTTT.

This rearrangement joins TRBV7-6 to TRBJ2-3; 8 nucleotides agree with TRBD1. This CDR3 spans 16 amino acids. Germline trimming cut 0 bases from V and 3 bases from J; bases unmatched to any gene: 5. Germline V gene lookup returns CDR1 SGHVS and CDR2 FNYEAQ. The CDR3 DNA reads as TGTGCCAGCAGCTTAGCCGGACAGGGAGTAACAGATACGCAGTATTTT. This sequence encodes CASSLAGQGVTDTQYF.

This chain joins TRBV28 and TRBJ2-7; no clear D. V shed 3 bases and J shed 2 bases, with 20 bases lying between them. Per the germline V gene, CDR1 is MDHEN and CDR2 is SYDVKM. The length of the CDR3 is 17 residues. Here the CDR3 reads CASSFSTWGTVAYEQYF. The CDR3 DNA is TGTGCCAGCAGTTTCTCTACCTGGGGAACAGTGGCCTACGAGCAGTACTTC.

This chain links TRBV7-2 with TRBJ1-2; no firm D call. V was pared by 0 bases and J by 4 bases, with 3 bases between. The CDR3 is made up of 12 amino acids. Germline V CDR1 and CDR2: SGHTA, FQGNSA. DNA for the CDR3: TGTGCCAGCAGCTTAGCCAGCTATGGCTACACCTTC. It encodes CASSLASYGYTF.

V gene TRBV4-3 combines with J gene TRBJ2-4; D is uncertain. Germline CDR1 reads LGHNA; CDR2 reads YSLEER. V dropped 0 bases and J dropped 4 bases, with 10 bases sitting between them. The CDR3 loop spans 15 amino acids. The CDR3 sequence is CASSQDFGRKNIQYF. Here the CDR3 DNA reads TGCGCCAGCAGCCAAGATTTTGGACGGAAAAACATTCAGTACTTC.

The V call is TRBV9, the J call TRBJ2-7; 8 nucleotides agree with TRBD2. Germline loops: CDR1 SGDLS, CDR2 YYNGEE. V shed 4 bases, J shed 2 bases, and the junction held 11 bases outside the gene matches. The CDR3 totals 16 residues. This chain's CDR3 is CASSPRGSSGAYEQYF. The CDR3 DNA reads as TGTGCCAGCAGCCCCCGAGGGAGTAGCGGGGCCTACGAGCAGTACTTC.

The rearrangement joins TRBV18 to TRBJ2-1, with 9 bases aligning to TRBD2. V trimming: 3 bases; J trimming: 7 bases; junction bases outside the gene matches: 7. CDR1 and CDR2 from the germline V gene are KGHSH and LQKENI. The CDR3 is 15 residues long. The CDR3 nucleotides read TGTGCCAGCTCACCGGTGACTAGCGGCCTAAATGAGCAGTTCTTC. Protein product: CASSPVTSGLNEQFF.

The gene calls are TRBV7-8 and TRBJ1-5, with TRBD1 as a possible D gene (5 bases). The CDR3 length is 15 residues. Trimming shortened V by 1 base and J by 4 bases, and 11 bases separated the two germline ends. Germline-derived CDR1 and CDR2 are SGHVS and FQNEAQ. CDR3 region: CASSLEGARNQPQHF. The CDR3 DNA sequence: TGTGCCAGCAGCTTAGAAGGGGCTCGTAATCAGCCCCAGCATTTT. The variable domain in full, completed from reference TRBV7-8 and TRBJ1-5, reads GAGVSQSPRYKVAKRGQDVALRCDPISGHVSLFWYQQALGQGPEFLTYFQNEAQLDKSGLPSDRFFAERPEGSVSTLKIQRTQQEDSAVYLCASSLEGARNQPQHFGDGTRLSIL.